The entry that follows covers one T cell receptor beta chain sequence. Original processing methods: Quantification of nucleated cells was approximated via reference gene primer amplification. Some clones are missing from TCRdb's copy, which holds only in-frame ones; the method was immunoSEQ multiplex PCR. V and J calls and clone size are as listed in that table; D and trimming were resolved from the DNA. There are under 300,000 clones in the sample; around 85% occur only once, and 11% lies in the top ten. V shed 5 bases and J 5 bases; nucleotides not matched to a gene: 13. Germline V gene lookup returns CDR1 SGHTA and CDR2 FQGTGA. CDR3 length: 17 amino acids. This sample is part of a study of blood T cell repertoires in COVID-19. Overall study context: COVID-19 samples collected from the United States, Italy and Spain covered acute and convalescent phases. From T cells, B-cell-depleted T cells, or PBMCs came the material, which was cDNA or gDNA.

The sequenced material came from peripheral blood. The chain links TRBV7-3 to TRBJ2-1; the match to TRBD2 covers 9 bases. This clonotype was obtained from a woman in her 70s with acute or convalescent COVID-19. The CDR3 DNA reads TGTGCCAGCAGCCAGACGAAGGGAGGGACTAGCAACAATGAGCAGTTCTTC. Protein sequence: CASSQTKGGTSNNEQFF.